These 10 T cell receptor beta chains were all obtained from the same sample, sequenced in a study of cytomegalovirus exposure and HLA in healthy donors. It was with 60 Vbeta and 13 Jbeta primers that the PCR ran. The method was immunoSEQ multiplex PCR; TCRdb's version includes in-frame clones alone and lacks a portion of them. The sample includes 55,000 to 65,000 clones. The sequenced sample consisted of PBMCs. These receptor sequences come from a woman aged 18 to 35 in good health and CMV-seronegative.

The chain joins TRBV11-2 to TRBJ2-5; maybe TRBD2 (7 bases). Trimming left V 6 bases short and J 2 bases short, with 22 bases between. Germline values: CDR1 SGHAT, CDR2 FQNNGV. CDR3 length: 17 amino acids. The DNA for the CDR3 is TGTGCCAGCAGTTATAAGGGAGCGGGGACATCTCAAGAGACCCAGTACTTC. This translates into CASSYKGAGTSQETQYF.

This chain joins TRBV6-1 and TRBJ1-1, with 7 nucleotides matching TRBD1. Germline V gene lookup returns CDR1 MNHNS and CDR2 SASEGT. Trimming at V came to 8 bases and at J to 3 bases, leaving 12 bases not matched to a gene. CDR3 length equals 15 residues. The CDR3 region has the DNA TGTGCCAGCGGGCAATTAGGGGGCGCGGACACTGAAGCTTTCTTT. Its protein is CASGQLGGADTEAFF.

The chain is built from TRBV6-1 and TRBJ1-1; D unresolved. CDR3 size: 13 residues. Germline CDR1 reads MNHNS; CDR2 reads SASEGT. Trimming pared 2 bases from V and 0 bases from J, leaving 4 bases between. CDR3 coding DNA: TGTGCCAGCAGTGAACTTTTGAACACTGAAGCTTTCTTT. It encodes CASSELLNTEAFF.

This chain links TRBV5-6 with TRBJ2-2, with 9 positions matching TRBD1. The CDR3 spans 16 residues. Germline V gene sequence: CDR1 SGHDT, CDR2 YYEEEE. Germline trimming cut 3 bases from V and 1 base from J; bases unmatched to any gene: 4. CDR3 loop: CASSSQGARNTGELFF. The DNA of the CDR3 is TGTGCCAGCAGCTCACAGGGGGCGCGGAACACCGGGGAGCTGTTTTTT.

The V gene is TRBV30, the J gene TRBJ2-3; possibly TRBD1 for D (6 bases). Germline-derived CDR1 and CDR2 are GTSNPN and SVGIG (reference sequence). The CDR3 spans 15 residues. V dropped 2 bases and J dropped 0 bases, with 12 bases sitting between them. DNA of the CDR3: TGTGCCTGGAGTTCAGGGGTCGCAAGCACAGATACGCAGTATTTT. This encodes CAWSSGVASTDTQYF. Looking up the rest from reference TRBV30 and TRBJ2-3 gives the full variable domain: SQTIHQWPATLVQPVGSPLSLECTVEGTSNPNLYWYRQAAGRGLQLLFYSVGIGQISSEVPQNLSASRPQDRQFILSSKKLLLSDSGFYLCAWSSGVASTDTQYFGPGTRLTVL.

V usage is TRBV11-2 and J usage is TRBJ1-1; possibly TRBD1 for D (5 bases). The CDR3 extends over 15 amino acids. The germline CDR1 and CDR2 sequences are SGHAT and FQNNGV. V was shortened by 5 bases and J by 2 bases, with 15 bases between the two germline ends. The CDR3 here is CASSPHPDSNTEAFF. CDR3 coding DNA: TGTGCCAGCAGCCCACACCCCGACAGCAACACTGAAGCTTTCTTT.

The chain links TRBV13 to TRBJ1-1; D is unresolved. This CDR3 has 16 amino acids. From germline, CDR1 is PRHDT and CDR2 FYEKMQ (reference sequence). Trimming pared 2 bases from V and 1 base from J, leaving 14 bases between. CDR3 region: CASSLSSWGENTEAFF. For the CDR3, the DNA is TGTGCCAGCAGCTTATCCAGCTGGGGAGAGAACACTGAAGCTTTCTTT.

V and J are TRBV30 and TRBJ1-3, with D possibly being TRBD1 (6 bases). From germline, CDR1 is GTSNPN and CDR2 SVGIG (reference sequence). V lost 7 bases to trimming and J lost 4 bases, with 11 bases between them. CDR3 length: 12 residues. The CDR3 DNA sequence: TGTGCCTACAGGGAAGCAGGAAACACCATATATTTT. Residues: CAYREAGNTIYF.

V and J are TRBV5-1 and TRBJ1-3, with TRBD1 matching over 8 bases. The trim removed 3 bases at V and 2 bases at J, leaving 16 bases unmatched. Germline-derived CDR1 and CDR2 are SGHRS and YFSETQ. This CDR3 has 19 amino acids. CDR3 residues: CASSSAGTGPLEPGNTIYF. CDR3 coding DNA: TGCGCCAGCAGCTCTGCCGGGACAGGACCTTTGGAGCCTGGAAACACCATATATTTT.

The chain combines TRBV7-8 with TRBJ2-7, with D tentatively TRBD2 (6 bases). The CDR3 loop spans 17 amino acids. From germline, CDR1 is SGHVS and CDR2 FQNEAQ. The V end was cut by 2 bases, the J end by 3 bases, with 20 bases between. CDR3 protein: CASSLNSAGPELYEQYF. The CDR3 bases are TGTGCCAGCAGCTTAAATTCGGCGGGGCCGGAACTCTACGAGCAGTACTTC.